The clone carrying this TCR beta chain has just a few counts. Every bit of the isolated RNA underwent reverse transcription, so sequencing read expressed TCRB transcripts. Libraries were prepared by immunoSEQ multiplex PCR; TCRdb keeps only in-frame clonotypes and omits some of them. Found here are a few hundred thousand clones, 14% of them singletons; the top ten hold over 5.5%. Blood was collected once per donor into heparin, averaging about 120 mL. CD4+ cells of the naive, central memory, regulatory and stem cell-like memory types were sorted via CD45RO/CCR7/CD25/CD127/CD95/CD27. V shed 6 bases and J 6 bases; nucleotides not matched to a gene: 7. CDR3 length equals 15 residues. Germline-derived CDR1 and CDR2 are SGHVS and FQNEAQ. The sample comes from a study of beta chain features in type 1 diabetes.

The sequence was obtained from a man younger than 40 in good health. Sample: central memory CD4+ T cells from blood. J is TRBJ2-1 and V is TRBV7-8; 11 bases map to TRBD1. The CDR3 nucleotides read TGTGCCAGCAGTCCCGGGACAGGGGGAACCAATGAGCAGTTCTTC. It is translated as CASSPGTGGTNEQFF.